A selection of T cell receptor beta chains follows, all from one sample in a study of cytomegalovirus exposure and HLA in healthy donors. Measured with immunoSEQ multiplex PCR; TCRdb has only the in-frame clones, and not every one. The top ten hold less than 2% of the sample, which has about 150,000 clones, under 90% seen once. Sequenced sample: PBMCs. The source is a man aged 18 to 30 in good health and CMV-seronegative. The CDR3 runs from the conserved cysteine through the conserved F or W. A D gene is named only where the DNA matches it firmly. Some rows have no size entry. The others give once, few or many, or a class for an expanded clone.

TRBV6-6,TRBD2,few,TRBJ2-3,CASIGGGPDTQYF,TGTGCCAGCATCGGGGGGGGGCCAGATACGCAGTATTTT
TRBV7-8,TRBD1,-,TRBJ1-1,CASSLARTGKNTEAFF,TGTGCCAGCAGCTTAGCGAGGACAGGGAAGAACACTGAAGCTTTCTTT
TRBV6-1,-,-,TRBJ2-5,CASSEGSQETQYF,TGTGCCAGCAGTGAAGGCAGCCAAGAGACCCAGTACTTC
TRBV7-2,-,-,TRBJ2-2,CASSLAGGQGGTGELFF,TGTGCCAGCAGCTTAGCGGGGGGGCAGGGAGGCACCGGGGAGCTGTTTTTT
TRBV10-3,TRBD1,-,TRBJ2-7,CAISPGQGAGSGILRGSYEQYF,TGTGCCATCAGTCCAGGACAGGGGGCGGGTAGCGGGATTCTACGGGGGTCCTACGAGCAGTACTTC
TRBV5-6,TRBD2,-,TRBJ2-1,CASSLSLAGVIEQFF,TGTGCCAGCAGCTTGAGTCTAGCGGGAGTCATTGAGCAGTTCTTC
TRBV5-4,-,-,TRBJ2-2,CASSLRTDLTGELFF,TGTGCCAGCAGCCTCCGGACAGACCTCACCGGGGAGCTGTTTTTT
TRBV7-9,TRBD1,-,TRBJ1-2,CSSSLSQTGDYGYTF,TGTTCCAGCAGCTTATCCCAAACAGGGGACTATGGCTACACCTTC
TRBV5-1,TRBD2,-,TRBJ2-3,CASSGGDLTDTQYF,TGCGCCAGCAGCGGGGGGGATCTCACAGATACGCAGTATTTT
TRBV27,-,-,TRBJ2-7,CASRGPMYEQYF,TGTGCCAGCAGGGGGCCAATGTACGAGCAGTACTTC
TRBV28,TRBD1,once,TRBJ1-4,CATAPGQALFF,TGTGCCACCGCCCCGGGACAGGCCCTGTTTTTT
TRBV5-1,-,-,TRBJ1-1,CASSLPGTGSRTEAFF,TGCGCCAGCAGCTTGCCGGGGACTGGAAGTCGCACTGAAGCTTTCTTT
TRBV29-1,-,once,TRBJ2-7,CSVEDPTGESYEQYF,TGCAGCGTTGAAGACCCCACGGGGGAGTCCTACGAGCAGTACTTC
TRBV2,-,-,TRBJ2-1,CASSSRDIYNEQFF,TGTGCCAGCTCGTCCCGGGACATATACAATGAGCAGTTCTTC